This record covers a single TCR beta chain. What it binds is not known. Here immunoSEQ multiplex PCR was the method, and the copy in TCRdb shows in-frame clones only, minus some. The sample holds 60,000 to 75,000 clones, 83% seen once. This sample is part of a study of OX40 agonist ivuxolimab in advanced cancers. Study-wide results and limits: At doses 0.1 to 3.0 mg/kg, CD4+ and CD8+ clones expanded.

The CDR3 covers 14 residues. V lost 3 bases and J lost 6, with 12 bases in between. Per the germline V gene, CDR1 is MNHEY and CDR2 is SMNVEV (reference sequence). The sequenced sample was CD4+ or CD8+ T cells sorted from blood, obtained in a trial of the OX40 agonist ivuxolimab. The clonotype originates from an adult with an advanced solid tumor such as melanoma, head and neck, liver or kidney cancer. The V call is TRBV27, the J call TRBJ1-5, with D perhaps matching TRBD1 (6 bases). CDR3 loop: CASSLERGGQPQHF. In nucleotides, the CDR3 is TGTGCCAGCAGTTTGGAAAGAGGGGGTCAGCCCCAGCATTTT.